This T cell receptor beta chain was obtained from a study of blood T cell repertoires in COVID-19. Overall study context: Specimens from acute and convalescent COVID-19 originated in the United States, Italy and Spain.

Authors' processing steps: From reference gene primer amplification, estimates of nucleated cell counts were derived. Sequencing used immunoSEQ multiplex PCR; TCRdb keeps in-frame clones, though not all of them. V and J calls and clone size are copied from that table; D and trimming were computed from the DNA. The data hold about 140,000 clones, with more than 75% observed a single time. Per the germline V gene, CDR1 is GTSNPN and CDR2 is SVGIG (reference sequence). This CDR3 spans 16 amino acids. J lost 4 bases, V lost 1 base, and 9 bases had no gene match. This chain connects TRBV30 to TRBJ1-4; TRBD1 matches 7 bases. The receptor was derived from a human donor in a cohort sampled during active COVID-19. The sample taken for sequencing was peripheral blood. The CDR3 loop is CAWSAPSTGSNEKLFF. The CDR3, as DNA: TGTGCCTGGAGTGCTCCGTCGACAGGGAGTAATGAAAAACTGTTTTTT.